The rows below give T cell receptor beta chains drawn from one sample of a study of blood T cell repertoires in COVID-19. The table came from immunoSEQ multiplex PCR; TCRdb's copy has only in-frame clones and leaves some out. The sample lists about 470,000 clones; about nine tenths were seen once. Sequencing was done on a sample of PBMCs or T cells enriched from blood (not recorded which). The receptors were gathered from a woman under 30 who had recovered from COVID-19. Each CDR3 is given with its conserved first and last residue. Fields, in order: V gene, clone size, D gene, J gene, CDR3 protein, CDR3 DNA. The D gene is left open where the match is weak. Clone size is not always given. Where it is, it says once, few, many or a class for expanded clones.

>TRBV5-8|-|-|TRBJ1-5
CASSLFAGGNQPQHF
TGTGCCAGCAGCTTATTTGCAGGGGGCAATCAGCCCCAGCATTTT
>TRBV5-1|-|-|TRBJ1-1
CASAQDQGYTEAFF
TGCGCCAGCGCCCAGGACCAGGGATACACTGAAGCTTTCTTT
>TRBV9|-|-|TRBJ2-7
CASSPGGAYEQYF
TGTGCCAGCAGCCCGGGGGGCGCCTACGAGCAGTACTTC
>TRBV2|-|TRBD1|TRBJ2-7
CASGSGTGSYEQYF
TGTGCCAGCGGATCCGGGACAGGCTCCTACGAGCAGTACTTC
>TRBV5-4|-|TRBD1|TRBJ1-4
CASSLGTGGQEKLFF
TGTGCCAGCAGCTTAGGGACAGGGGGCCAGGAAAAACTGTTTTTT
>TRBV6-2/TRBV6-3|once|-|TRBJ1-1
CASSYSRVLGTEAFF
TGTGCCAGCAGTTACTCGCGGGTTCTCGGCACTGAAGCTTTCTTT
>TRBV5-1|-|-|TRBJ1-1
CASSRSRVEDTEAFF
TGCGCCAGCAGCAGGTCCAGGGTAGAAGACACTGAAGCTTTCTTT
>TRBV5-1|-|-|TRBJ2-1
CASSLASGASEQFF
TGCGCCAGCAGCTTGGCCAGTGGGGCCAGTGAGCAGTTCTTC
>TRBV24-1|-|TRBD1|TRBJ2-1
CATGGNRGANQNSYNEQFF
TGTGCCACCGGGGGGAACAGGGGGGCGAACCAAAACTCCTACAATGAGCAGTTCTTC
>TRBV18|few|-|TRBJ2-7
CASSEGDLGLYEQYF
TGTGCCAGCTCAGAGGGGGATCTGGGTCTCTACGAGCAGTACTTC
>TRBV19|-|-|TRBJ1-1
CASSSINRDTEAFF
TGTGCCAGTAGTTCGATTAACAGGGACACTGAAGCTTTCTTT
>TRBV28|-|-|TRBJ1-5
CASSLFVRAQHF
TGTGCCAGCAGTTTATTTGTGAGAGCCCAGCATTTT
>TRBV28|-|TRBD1|TRBJ2-3
CASSFGPQGVDTQYF
TGTGCCAGCAGTTTCGGTCCGCAGGGGGTAGATACGCAGTATTTT
>TRBV10-2|-|TRBD1|TRBJ1-6
CASRPSTGSNSPLHF
TGCGCCAGCCGCCCGTCGACAGGGTCTAATTCACCCCTCCACTTT
>TRBV7-8|-|TRBD1|TRBJ1-2
CASSIQGANYGYTF
TGTGCCAGCAGCATACAGGGGGCGAACTATGGCTACACCTTC
>TRBV6-5|-|-|TRBJ1-2
CASSYEQRGGYTF
TGTGCCAGCAGTTACGAGCAAAGGGGTGGCTACACCTTC
>TRBV28|-|TRBD1|TRBJ2-7
CASSPPGQGNYEQYF
TGTGCCAGCAGTCCCCCGGGACAGGGGAACTACGAGCAGTACTTC
>TRBV30|few|-|TRBJ1-2
CAWSVRGGSGYTF
TGTGCCTGGAGTGTACGGGGAGGGAGTGGCTACACCTTC
>TRBV24-1|-|TRBD1|TRBJ2-7
CATRGQGYWEQYF
TGTGCCACCCGAGGACAGGGGTATTGGGAGCAGTACTTC
>TRBV19|-|TRBD1|TRBJ2-1
CASSNRGYKDNEQFF
TGTGCCAGTAGTAACAGGGGATATAAGGACAATGAGCAGTTCTTC
>TRBV19|once|-|TRBJ1-5
CASSILVGSNQPQHF
TGTGCCAGTAGTATACTGGTCGGGAGCAATCAGCCCCAGCATTTT
>TRBV18|-|-|TRBJ2-6
CASSPGAANSGANVLTF
TGTGCCAGCTCACCGGGGGCGGCCAACTCTGGGGCCAACGTCCTGACTTTC
>TRBV5-1|few|-|TRBJ2-1
CASSSAPGQLYNEQFF
TGCGCCAGCAGCTCCGCCCCTGGACAGCTCTACAATGAGCAGTTCTTC
>TRBV30|-|TRBD2|TRBJ2-5
CAWSGSSGGLTETQYF
TGTGCCTGGAGTGGGAGTAGCGGGGGCCTTACCGAGACCCAGTACTTC
>TRBV7-2|-|-|TRBJ1-1
CASSFASGREAFF
TGTGCCAGCAGCTTCGCCTCAGGCCGAGAAGCTTTCTTT
>TRBV6-5|-|-|TRBJ1-2
CASSYNGMGPGGYTF
TGTGCCAGCAGTTACAATGGGATGGGCCCGGGGGGCTACACCTTC
>TRBV19|-|TRBD2|TRBJ2-7
CASSIPGGDEQYF
TGTGCCAGTAGTATCCCGGGGGGGGACGAGCAGTACTTC
>TRBV5-1|-|TRBD1|TRBJ1-2
CASNTDRQSNYGYTF
TGCGCCAGCAACACGGACAGGCAATCTAACTATGGCTACACCTTC
>TRBV5-1|-|-|TRBJ1-2
CASRGRDFNYGYTF
TGCGCCAGCAGGGGGAGGGACTTTAACTATGGCTACACCTTC
>TRBV7-9|-|TRBD1|TRBJ1-4
CASSSGQGYEKLFF
TGTGCCAGCAGCTCTGGACAGGGTTACGAAAAACTGTTTTTT
>TRBV5-6|-|-|TRBJ2-5
CASNRDIQETQYF
TGTGCCAGCAACCGAGACATCCAAGAGACCCAGTACTTC
>TRBV5-1|-|TRBD1|TRBJ1-6
CASSEGQGNSPLHF
TGCGCCAGCAGCGAGGGACAGGGAAATTCACCCCTCCACTTT
>TRBV7-2|-|TRBD2|TRBJ2-7
CASSLGLAGGSEQYF
TGTGCCAGCAGCTTAGGGCTAGCGGGGGGGTCTGAGCAGTACTTC
>TRBV27|-|-|TRBJ1-1
CASSSRSNTEAFF
TGTGCCAGCAGTTCCAGGTCTAACACTGAAGCTTTCTTT
>TRBV18|-|TRBD2|TRBJ2-5
CASSPPGTRKETQYF
TGTGCCAGCTCACCACCGGGGACTAGAAAAGAGACCCAGTACTTC
>TRBV5-1|-|TRBD1|TRBJ2-2
CASAPGGVGTGELFF
TGCGCCAGCGCCCCAGGGGGAGTAGGAACCGGGGAGCTGTTTTTT
>TRBV27|-|TRBD1|TRBJ1-5
CASWGQGGQPQHF
TGTGCCAGCTGGGGACAGGGGGGTCAGCCCCAGCATTTT
>TRBV10-3|-|-|TRBJ2-3
CATQGGSTDTQYF
TGTGCCACCCAGGGGGGTAGCACAGATACGCAGTATTTT
>TRBV11-3|-|TRBD1|TRBJ1-4
CASSCRDRNLATNEKLFF
TGTGCCAGCAGCTGTCGGGACAGGAATCTTGCAACTAATGAAAAACTGTTTTTT
>TRBV7-9|-|-|TRBJ2-3
CASSLNRGSWGTDTQYF
TGTGCCAGCAGCTTAAATCGGGGGAGCTGGGGCACAGATACGCAGTATTTT
>TRBV28|-|-|TRBJ1-2
CASKEEEGYTF
TGTGCCAGCAAAGAGGAAGAAGGCTACACCTTC
>TRBV27|-|-|TRBJ2-1
CASKRAGSYNEQFF
TGTGCCAGCAAGCGGGCCGGCTCCTACAATGAGCAGTTCTTC
>TRBV19|-|-|TRBJ2-6
CASNSGQSLHSGANVLTF
TGTGCCAGTAACTCCGGACAATCCCTACACTCTGGGGCCAACGTCCTGACTTTC
>TRBV5-8|-|-|TRBJ1-2
CASSLGATGDYGYTF
TGTGCCAGCAGCTTGGGGGCGACCGGGGACTATGGCTACACCTTC
>TRBV5-1|-|-|TRBJ1-1
CASSLWVGGSERRVERYAFF
TGCGCCAGCAGCTTGTGGGTCGGGGGGAGCGAGAGGCGGGTTGAAAGATACGCTTTCTTT
>TRBV11-3|-|TRBD1|TRBJ2-1
CASSFGQGARNEQFF
TGTGCCAGCAGCTTCGGACAGGGGGCGAGGAATGAGCAGTTCTTC
>TRBV7-9|-|-|TRBJ1-1
CASSPNSFNTEAFF
TGTGCCAGCAGCCCCAACAGTTTCAACACTGAAGCTTTCTTT
>TRBV4-1|-|-|TRBJ1-4
CASSQFYHRVTNEKLFF
TGCGCCAGCAGCCAATTCTACCACAGGGTTACTAATGAAAAACTGTTTTTT
>TRBV6-5|-|-|TRBJ1-2
CASSYPGHERYGYTF
TGTGCCAGCAGTTACCCCGGGCATGAGCGGTATGGCTACACCTTC
>TRBV6-5|-|-|TRBJ2-7
CASSPGLNYEQYF
TGTGCCAGCAGTCCGGGACTCAATTACGAGCAGTACTTC